These 30 T cell receptor beta chains share one sample of origin, sequenced in a study of identical twins. TCRdb redid the calling of the 5' RACE reads with MiXCR, one entry per CDR3 protein. The data contain about 520,000 distinct CDR3 sequences, less than 25% of them singletons. The same specimen was also included in a second study, on T cells expressing NK-cell markers.

The sequenced sample was CD4+ T cells sorted from blood. The receptors were gathered from a woman aged 18-29 years in good health.

This clonotype was seen ten or more times. The V call is TRBV29-1, the J call TRBJ2-3; 7 bases fit TRBD1. The CDR3 is 19 amino acids. Trimming at V came to 3 bases and at J to 6 bases, leaving 24 bases not matched to a gene. Germline V CDR1 and CDR2: SQVTM, ANQGSEA. The CDR3 DNA follows: TGCAGCGTTGATAGGGGGCCCCGAGAACAAGGCCCGGGGCGGGATACGCAGTATTTT. Amino acids: CSVDRGPREQGPGRDTQYF.

This clonotype was found a few times. The chain has TRBV5-1 and TRBJ2-3, with no clear D. Per the germline V gene, CDR1 is SGHRS and CDR2 is YFSETQ. Trimming cost V 3 bases and J 7 bases, with 9 bases left between them. The CDR3 has 12 amino acids. The CDR3 reads CASSSTVNTQYF. The CDR3 bases are TGCGCCAGCAGCTCGACCGTGAATACGCAGTATTTT.

This clonotype was observed a handful of times. The CDR3 is CASSLGSGMSTDTQYF. The CDR3 DNA reads as TGTGCCAGCAGTTTAGGTTCAGGGATGAGCACAGATACGCAGTATTTT. The rearrangement uses TRBV12-3 or TRBV12-4 and TRBJ2-3, with D perhaps TRBD1 (5 bases). The CDR3 runs to 16 residues. Trimming cost V 1 base and J 0 bases, with 11 bases left between them.

Concerning this clonotype: The junction does not match germline at one end; this may be a read error. The chain uses TRBV20-1 and TRBJ2-1; either TRBD1 or TRBD2 may supply D (6 bases each). Germline loops: CDR1 DFQATT, CDR2 SNEGSKA (reference sequence). This CDR3 has 14 residues. The CDR3 loop reads CSARSGGPYNEQLF. The CDR3 nucleotides read TGCAGTGCTAGATCTGGGGGGCCCTACAATGAGCAGCTCTTC.

The chain combines TRBV2 with TRBJ2-3; no clear D gene. The CDR3 contains 16 residues. V lost 0 bases to trimming and J lost 6 bases, with 16 bases between them. Germline CDR1 SNHLY, CDR2 FYNNEI. CDR3 residues: CASSEASGRGMDTQYF. The CDR3 DNA reads TGTGCCAGCAGTGAAGCCTCGGGCCGCGGTATGGATACGCAGTATTTT.

This clonotype was recorded once. The chain links TRBV20-1 to TRBJ2-7; D tentatively fits TRBD1 or TRBD2 (5 bases each). The V end was cut by 6 bases, the J end by 0 bases, with 21 bases between. The CDR3 covers 16 residues. The germline V gene encodes CDR1 DFQATT and CDR2 SNEGSKA (reference sequence). This chain's CDR3 is CSAPPPGRGPSYEQYF. The CDR3 DNA follows: TGCAGTGCGCCTCCCCCTGGACGGGGCCCCTCCTACGAGCAGTACTTC.

The gene calls are TRBV5-1 and TRBJ2-1; weak D call: TRBD2 (6 bases). The germline V and J ends were trimmed by 3 bases and 4 bases, with 17 bases remaining between them. Germline V gene lookup returns CDR1 SGHRS and CDR2 YFSETQ. The CDR3 spans 16 residues. The CDR3 loop reads CASSSDGRSVYNEQFF. The CDR3, as DNA: TGCGCCAGCAGCTCAGACGGGAGATCAGTATACAATGAGCAGTTCTTC.

This clonotype was counted many times. The chain has TRBV29-1 and TRBJ2-1; D may correspond to TRBD1 or TRBD2 (5 bases each). CDR1 SQVTM and CDR2 ANQGSEA come from the germline V gene. Trimming pared 4 bases from V and 7 bases from J, leaving 5 bases between. The CDR3 consists of 10 residues. The CDR3 coding sequence is TGCAGCGTTGGGGGGAATGAGCAGTTCTTC. This encodes CSVGGNEQFF.

V gene TRBV20-1 combines with J gene TRBJ2-2; TRBD1 is a possible D gene (6 bases). Germline CDR1 reads DFQATT; CDR2 reads SNEGSKA (reference sequence). The V and J ends lost 0 bases and 4 bases respectively, with 15 bases between them. The CDR3 contains 16 residues. CDR3: CSARDTDSLFTGELFF. In DNA, the CDR3 is TGCAGTGCTAGAGATACGGACAGCCTATTCACCGGGGAGCTGTTTTTT.

The chain employs TRBV20-1 and TRBJ2-7; a weak D match, TRBD2 (6 bases). This CDR3 is built from 13 residues. Looked up from germline, CDR1 is DFQATT and CDR2 is SNEGSKA (reference sequence). Trimming removed 6 bases from V and 3 bases from J, with 15 bases in between. This CDR3 is CSAGGSGHYEQYF. The CDR3 DNA reads TGCAGTGCCGGAGGTAGCGGACACTACGAGCAGTACTTC.

This clonotype was seen a handful of times. This sequence joins TRBV18 and TRBJ2-1; TRBD1 might be the D (6 bases). Between the trimmed V and J ends, which lost 3 bases and 8 bases, there was a span of 8 bases. The CDR3 contains 12 residues. Germline assignment: CDR1 KGHSH and CDR2 LQKENI. This CDR3 is CASSPAGDEQFF. CDR3 sequence (DNA): TGTGCCAGCTCACCGGCAGGGGATGAGCAGTTCTTC.

Only a few counts were recorded for this clonotype. The chain joins TRBV20-1 to TRBJ2-5; perhaps TRBD1 as D (5 bases). Germline V gene sequence: CDR1 DFQATT, CDR2 SNEGSKA (reference sequence). This CDR3 comprises 13 residues. The ends were cut back, 7 bases at V and 5 bases at J, with 17 bases in the middle. CDR3 region: CSVGATSRETQYF. DNA of the CDR3: TGCAGTGTTGGGGCTACCTCCAGGGAGACCCAGTACTTC.

This clonotype was recorded a few times. The chain recombines TRBV10-3 with TRBJ2-2, with TRBD2 identical over 10 bases. Germline V gene sequence: CDR1 ENHRY, CDR2 SYGVKD. J lost 4 bases, V lost 10 bases, and 9 bases had no gene match. The CDR3 is 15 amino acids. CDR3: CATAGLAVSTGELFF. The CDR3 DNA sequence: TGTGCCACCGCTGGACTAGCGGTTAGCACCGGGGAGCTGTTTTTT.

V and J are TRBV12-3 or TRBV12-4 and TRBJ1-1; D is possibly TRBD1 (5 bases). This CDR3 is built from 15 residues. Deletions cut 6 bases from V and 0 bases from J, with 14 bases between. CDR3 sequence: CASSPLGLLNTEAFF. In DNA, the CDR3 is TGTGCCAGCAGCCCCCTGGGACTGCTGAACACTGAAGCTTTCTTT.

This clonotype has at least ten counts. V is TRBV4-3 and J is TRBJ2-7; D may be TRBD2 (5 bases). The CDR3 is 13 amino acids. Trimming removed 0 bases at V and 4 bases at J, with 7 bases between. Germline CDR1 reads LGHNA; CDR2 reads YSLEER. CDR3 coding DNA: TGCGCCAGCAGCCAAGAGAGAGGGTACGAGCAGTACTTC. Its protein product is CASSQERGYEQYF.

This rearrangement joins TRBV12-3 or TRBV12-4 to TRBJ1-3; no firm D call. The CDR3 runs to 13 residues. The V and J ends lost 5 bases and 7 bases respectively, with 12 bases between them. The CDR3 bases are TGTGCCAGCAGTGTCACCGGTCGGAACACCATATATTTT. Its protein product is CASSVTGRNTIYF.

The sample holds a few counts of this clonotype. This chain joins TRBV27 and TRBJ1-5; D call uncertain. Germline V CDR1 and CDR2: MNHEY, SMNVEV (reference sequence). The V end lost 6 bases, the J end lost 0 bases, and 12 bases lay between the germline ends. This CDR3 contains 15 residues. The CDR3 bases are TGTGCCAGCAGAGTTTTGAACCATAGCAATCAGCCCCAGCATTTT. This sequence encodes CASRVLNHSNQPQHF.

Only a few counts were recorded for this clonotype. The CDR3 nucleotides read TGCAGTGCTAGACTTAAGGGGCGCGGCAATCAGCCCCAGCATTTT. Its translation: CSARLKGRGNQPQHF. The rearrangement links TRBV20-1 to TRBJ1-5, with D possibly TRBD1 on 5 matching bases. The germline CDR1 and CDR2 sequences are DFQATT and SNEGSKA (reference sequence). V was shortened by 2 bases and J by 2 bases, with 13 bases between the two germline ends. The CDR3 is made up of 15 amino acids.

The chain carries TRBV12-3 or TRBV12-4 and TRBJ2-7, with D possibly TRBD1 on 6 matching bases. The CDR3 consists of 12 residues. With 1 base removed from V and 9 bases from J, the gap between germline ends came to 10 bases. The CDR3 region is CASSLDRERQYF. In DNA, the CDR3 is TGTGCCAGCAGTTTAGACAGGGAGCGGCAGTACTTC.

DNA of the CDR3: TGTGCCAGCAGACTAGCGGGGGACAGGCTGGATACGCAGTATTTT. Translated: CASRLAGDRLDTQYF. The J gene is TRBJ2-3, the V gene TRBV12-3 or TRBV12-4, with 11 bases aligning to TRBD2. This CDR3 is built from 15 residues. With V trimmed by 6 bases and J by 6 bases, 8 bases remained unmatched.

The chain recombines TRBV3-1 with TRBJ2-1, with D possibly being TRBD1 (5 bases). The V end was cut by 1 base, the J end by 13 bases, with 17 bases between. Per germline, CDR1 LGHDT and CDR2 YNNKEL (reference sequence). The CDR3 covers 14 residues. The CDR3 loop is CASSQVTTAFHQFF. The CDR3 coding sequence is TGTGCCAGCAGCCAAGTAACGACAGCGTTCCATCAGTTCTTC.

The chain links TRBV5-1 to TRBJ2-3; maybe TRBD2 (7 bases). Looked up from germline, CDR1 is SGHRS and CDR2 is YFSETQ. Between the trimmed V and J ends, which lost 0 bases and 5 bases, there was a span of 19 bases. CDR3 length: 17 amino acids. The CDR3 loop reads CASSLEGGRQVEDTQYF. The CDR3, as DNA: TGCGCCAGCAGCTTGGAGGGCGGGAGACAGGTGGAAGATACGCAGTATTTT.

This clonotype was detected only a few times. The V and J genes are TRBV7-2 and TRBJ2-7; no clear D gene. The CDR3 contains 11 residues. The V end was cut by 4 bases, the J end by 4 bases, with 5 bases between. The V gene's germline CDR1 is SGHTA and CDR2 FQGNSA. DNA of the CDR3: TGTGCCAGCAGCTCCAAATACGAGCAGTACTTC. Protein product: CASSSKYEQYF.

The rearrangement joins TRBV10-1 to TRBJ2-5, with D unresolved. The germline V gene has CDR1 WNHNN and CDR2 SYGVQD (reference sequence). The CDR3 spans 13 residues. With 6 bases removed from V and 1 base from J, the gap between germline ends came to 9 bases. The CDR3: CASSVNLQETQYF. The CDR3 DNA reads TGCGCCAGCAGCGTGAACCTCCAAGAGACCCAGTACTTC.

The chain joins TRBV5-1 to TRBJ2-7; D may be TRBD1 (7 bases). This CDR3 contains 15 residues. Germline CDR1 reads SGHRS; CDR2 reads YFSETQ. V lost 4 bases, J lost 5 bases, and 19 bases lay in between. The CDR3 region has the DNA TGCGCCAGCAGCCCATTCGACAGGGAGGTCGACGAGCAGTACTTC. This sequence encodes CASSPFDREVDEQYF.

J is TRBJ1-1 and V is TRBV14, with a possible D match to TRBD1 (6 bases). Germline V gene sequence: CDR1 SGHDN, CDR2 FVKESK. V was pared by 3 bases and J by 8 bases, with 13 bases between. CDR3 length: 13 amino acids. The CDR3 sequence is CASSHLDRTEAFF. DNA of the CDR3: TGTGCCAGCAGCCACCTAGACAGGACCGAAGCTTTCTTT. The full variable domain, with the rest looked up from reference TRBV14 and TRBJ1-1, is EAGVTQFPSHSVIEKGQTVTLRCDPISGHDNLYWYRRVMGKEIKFLLHFVKESKQDESGMPNNRFLAERTGGTYSTLKVQPAELEDSGVYFCASSHLDRTEAFFGQGTRLTVV.

CDR3 in amino acids: CSALPGQGKETQYF. The CDR3 nucleotides are TGCAGTGCCTTACCGGGACAGGGTAAAGAGACCCAGTACTTC. The V call is TRBV20-1, the J call TRBJ2-5; TRBD1 aligns across 9 bases. This CDR3 region has 14 residues. After removal of 6 bases from V and 3 bases from J, the junction contained 8 bases not matched to a gene. CDR1 and CDR2 (germline): DFQATT, SNEGSKA (reference sequence).

The table lists this clonotype with a few counts. The J gene is TRBJ2-5, the V gene TRBV20-1; D is possibly TRBD2 (6 bases). This CDR3 spans 13 amino acids. Germline V gene sequence: CDR1 DFQATT, CDR2 SNEGSKA (reference sequence). Trimming pared 7 bases from V and 2 bases from J, leaving 14 bases between. Here the CDR3 DNA reads TGCAGTGGGGAGCCGGCGGGACAAGAGACCCAGTACTTC. This encodes CSGEPAGQETQYF.

The chain employs TRBV20-1 and TRBJ2-2; D call uncertain. The length of the CDR3 is 11 residues. CDR1 and CDR2 (germline): DFQATT, SNEGSKA (reference sequence). V was shortened by 6 bases and J by 7 bases, with 9 bases between the two germline ends. CDR3 protein: CSAYRLGELFF. In DNA form, the CDR3 reads TGCAGTGCCTACAGACTCGGGGAGCTGTTTTTT.

The rearrangement links TRBV20-1 to TRBJ2-1; no clear D. V gave up 3 bases and J gave up 0 bases, with 6 bases separating them. Germline CDR1 is DFQATT and CDR2 is SNEGSKA (reference sequence). The CDR3 is 13 residues long. CDR3 residues: CSASDSSYNEQFF. The CDR3 region has the DNA TGCAGTGCTAGTGATAGCTCCTACAATGAGCAGTTCTTC.